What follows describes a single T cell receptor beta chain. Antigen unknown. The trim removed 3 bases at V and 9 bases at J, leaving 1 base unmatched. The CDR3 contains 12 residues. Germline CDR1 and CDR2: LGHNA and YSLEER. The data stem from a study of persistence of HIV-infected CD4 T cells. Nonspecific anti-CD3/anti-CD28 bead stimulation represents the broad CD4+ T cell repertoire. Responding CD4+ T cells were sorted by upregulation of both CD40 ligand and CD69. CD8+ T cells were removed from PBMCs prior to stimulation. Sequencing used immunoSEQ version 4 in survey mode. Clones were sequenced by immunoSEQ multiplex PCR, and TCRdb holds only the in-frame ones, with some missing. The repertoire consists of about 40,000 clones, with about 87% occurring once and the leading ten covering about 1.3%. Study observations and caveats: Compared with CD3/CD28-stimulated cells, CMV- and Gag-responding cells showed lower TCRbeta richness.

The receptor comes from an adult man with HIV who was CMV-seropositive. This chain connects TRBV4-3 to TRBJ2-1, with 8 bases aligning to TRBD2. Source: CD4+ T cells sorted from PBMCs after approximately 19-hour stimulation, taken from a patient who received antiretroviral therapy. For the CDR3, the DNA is TGCGCCAGCAGCCACCTAGCGGGTGAGCAGTTCTTC. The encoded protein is CASSHLAGEQFF.